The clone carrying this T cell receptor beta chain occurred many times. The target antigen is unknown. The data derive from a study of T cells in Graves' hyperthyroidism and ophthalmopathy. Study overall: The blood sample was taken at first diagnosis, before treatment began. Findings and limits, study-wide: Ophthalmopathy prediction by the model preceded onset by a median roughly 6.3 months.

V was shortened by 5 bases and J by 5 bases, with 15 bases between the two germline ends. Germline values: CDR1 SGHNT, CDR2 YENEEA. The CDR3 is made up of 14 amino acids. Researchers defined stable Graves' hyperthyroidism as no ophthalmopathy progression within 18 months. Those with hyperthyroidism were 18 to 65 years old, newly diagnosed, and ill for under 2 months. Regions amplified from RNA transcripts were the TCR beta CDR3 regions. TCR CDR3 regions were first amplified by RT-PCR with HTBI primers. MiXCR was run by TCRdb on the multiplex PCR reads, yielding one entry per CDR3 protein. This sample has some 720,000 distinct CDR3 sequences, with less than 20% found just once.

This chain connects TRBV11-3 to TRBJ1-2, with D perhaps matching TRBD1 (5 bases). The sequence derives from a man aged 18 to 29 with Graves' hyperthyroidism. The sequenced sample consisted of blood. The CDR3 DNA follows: TGTGCCAGCAGCCATGGATTGGGGGTATATGGCTACACCTTC. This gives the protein CASSHGLGVYGYTF.